The present T cell receptor (beta chain) was sequenced within a study of blood T cell repertoires in COVID-19 (dated by TCRdb to about 2020). For the wider study: Collaborator samples came from the United States, Italy and Spain and covered acute and convalescent phases of COVID-19. The prospective study material was composed of cDNA or gDNA derived from T cells, B-cell-depleted T cells, or PBMCs. Deeply sampled blood TCRbeta repertoires from subjects exposed to, actively infected with, or recovered from COVID-19 were included in the dataset. A freely available public database, intended as a resource for researchers studying the immune response to SARS-CoV-2, is where the repertoires were released. The samples were drawn from two sources: the first 160 participants of the ongoing ImmuneRACE study, and fewer than 1,500 subjects contributed by 6 global collaborators. A de-identified subject ID, COVID-19 status, age in years and sex were almost always included in the sample metadata. Where available, HLA class I and class II types were taken from metadata supplied by the sample provider and were not determined by assay-based typing.

The study at large found these results: The quantity of clinical and demographic metadata differed by source and by participant and was supplied without curation.

TCRbeta CDR3 regions were amplified from genomic DNA using the immunoSEQ Assay, a bias-controlled multiplex PCR. The study's processing was this. The number of nucleated cells in each sample was estimated from the amplification of reference gene primers within the assay. To quantify the absolute abundance of each unique TCRbeta CDR3 rearrangement, sequence reads were collapsed and filtered. For each sample, productive Simpson clonality was calculated by taking the square root of Simpson's diversity index across productive rearrangements. TCRdb stores this immuneACCESS table with in-frame sequences only. Part of the clones is absent; in the studies checked, under half of the shortfall reflects unresolved V genes, and no reason is known for the rest. V and J calls and clone size are copied from that table; D and trimming were computed from the DNA. The sample records 150,000 or so clones, around 93% of which are singletons. Over 3.5% of the sample is in the top ten clones.

Note on this clone: Its antigen is unknown. Base-call qualities are not available, and no considerably larger clone is one nucleotide away.

The CDR3 runs 13 amino acids, cysteine and phenylalanine included. The read is trimmed to its CDR3 DNA, 39 bases read in frame from base 1. The germline V gene (reference sequence) yields SGHKS for CDR1 and YYEKEE for CDR2. V loses 6 bases at its end and J loses 6 bases; junction bases beyond the gene matches: 7. Each collaborating institution followed its own protocols to collect whole blood in K2EDTA tubes. For TCRbeta analysis, collaborators shipped samples in one of three forms: frozen whole blood, isolated PBMCs, or DNA extracted from either of those sample types. The receptor chain draws on TRBV5-5 and TRBJ1-2; TRBD1 lines up with 8 middle nucleotides. This TCR was sampled from a woman in her fifties or sixties with acute or convalescent COVID-19. What was sequenced was peripheral blood. The CDR3 reads CASTVGQGNGYTF. The DNA is as follows: TGTGCCAGCACCGTCGGACAGGGCAATGGCTACACCTTC.